Listed here are 16 T cell receptor beta chains from one sample, sequenced in a study of T-cell memory formation after mild COVID-19. TCRdb redid the calling of the 5' RACE reads with MiXCR, one entry per CDR3 protein. The sample carries 110,000 to 150,000 distinct CDR3 sequences, 11% to 15% recorded once. Sequenced sample: PBMCs or a T cell subset sorted from them (not recorded which). These receptors were taken from an adult woman who had mild COVID-19 (a few samples of this study predate the infection). Cell type and time point are not known.

This clonotype was picked up many times. The chain joins TRBV7-2 to TRBJ1-1, with a tentative D call TRBD1 (5 bases). V was clipped by 1 base and J by 8 bases, with 23 bases between them. The germline CDR1 and CDR2 sequences are SGHTA and FQGNSA. The CDR3 is 17 amino acids. The CDR3 region has the DNA TGTGCCAGCAGCTTAGATATCCTAACGCGGGGCGTATACGAAGCTTTCTTT. This codes for CASSLDILTRGVYEAFF.

This clonotype was seen more than once but under ten times. The chain joins TRBV7-6 to TRBJ2-7; D is possibly TRBD2 (5 bases). V was cut by 5 bases and J by 3 bases, with 17 bases left in between. The CDR3 loop spans 15 amino acids. CDR1 and CDR2 from the germline V gene are SGHVS and FNYEAQ. CDR3 amino acids: CASSPPGTGLYEQYF. The CDR3 DNA reads TGTGCCAGCAGCCCACCGGGAACGGGCCTCTACGAGCAGTACTTC.

This chain connects TRBV19 to TRBJ2-7, with TRBD1 matching 10 bases. The ends lost 8 bases at V and 7 bases at J; junction bases unmatched: 14. The CDR3 sequence is 15 residues long. From germline, CDR1 is LNHDA and CDR2 SQIVND (reference sequence). In DNA, the CDR3 is TGTGCCAGTCCCGTGCGGGGACAGGGGTTTAGGGAGCAGTACTTC. This sequence encodes CASPVRGQGFREQYF.

This clonotype occurred a few times. DNA for the CDR3: TGTGCCAGCAGCACCCCTGGACAGGGAGGCGCTGAAGCTTTCTTT. It translates to CASSTPGQGGAEAFF. The chain is built from TRBV7-8 and TRBJ1-1, with 8 bases fitting TRBD1. Trimming at V came to 5 bases and at J to 6 bases, leaving 11 bases not matched to a gene. Germline V gene sequence: CDR1 SGHVS, CDR2 FQNEAQ. This CDR3 spans 15 amino acids. Filled out from reference TRBV7-8 and TRBJ1-1, the complete variable domain reads GAGVSQSPRYKVAKRGQDVALRCDPISGHVSLFWYQQALGQGPEFLTYFQNEAQLDKSGLPSDRFFAERPEGSVSTLKIQRTQQEDSAVYLCASSTPGQGGAEAFFGQGTRLTVV.

The chain joins TRBV5-1 to TRBJ1-1; D gene uncertain. This CDR3 is 14 amino acids long. The V gene lost 0 bases and the J gene lost 3 bases, with 9 bases spanning the gap. Germline values: CDR1 SGHRS, CDR2 YFSETQ. CDR3 DNA: TGCGCCAGCAGCTTGGGCCCATATGACACTGAAGCTTTCTTT. This sequence encodes CASSLGPYDTEAFF.

V gene TRBV5-1 combines with J gene TRBJ2-2; 14 bases agree with TRBD2. The CDR3 length is 19 residues. CDR1 and CDR2 from the germline V gene are SGHRS and YFSETQ. V shed 4 bases, J shed 2 bases, and the junction held 10 bases outside the gene matches. The CDR3 DNA reads as TGCGCCAGCAGCCTTACCAGGACTAGCGGGAGGTTCAACACCGGGGAGCTGTTTTTT. Translating gives CASSLTRTSGRFNTGELFF.

This clonotype was seen a few times. The rearrangement links TRBV11-3 to TRBJ2-6, with D perhaps given as TRBD1 or TRBD2 (5 bases each). The germline gives CDR1 SGHNT, CDR2 YENEEA. V lost 4 bases to trimming and J lost 0 bases, with 19 bases between them. There are 19 residues in the CDR3. The CDR3 is CASSSHPGTGLSGANVLTF. The CDR3 bases are TGTGCCAGCAGCTCTCACCCCGGGACGGGCCTCTCTGGGGCCAACGTCCTGACTTTC. Combining the CDR3 with reference TRBV11-3 and TRBJ2-6 gives the whole variable domain EAGVVQSPRYKIIEKKQPVAFWCNPISGHNTLYWYLQNLGQGPELLIRYENEEAVDDSQLPKDRFSAERLKGVDSTLKIQPAELGDSAVYLCASSSHPGTGLSGANVLTFGAGSRLTVL.

The chain recombines TRBV7-9 with TRBJ2-5, with TRBD1 matching 12 bases. There are 17 residues in the CDR3. Germline V lookup: CDR1 SEHNR, CDR2 FQNEAQ (reference sequence). V lost 6 bases and J lost 5; bases outside the gene matches: 13. The CDR3 DNA is TGTGCCAGCAGTTACATTGGGACAGGGGGCAGATCGGAGACCCAGTACTTC. It encodes CASSYIGTGGRSETQYF.

The V gene is TRBV2, the J gene TRBJ2-3; 10 bases agree with TRBD2. V lost 4 bases, J lost 2 bases, and 6 bases stayed unmatched. Germline V gene lookup returns CDR1 SNHLY and CDR2 FYNNEI. The CDR3 length is 16 residues. Here the CDR3 DNA reads TGTGCCAGCAGTGGATTAGCGGGGGGCTACACAGATACGCAGTATTTT. It yields the protein CASSGLAGGYTDTQYF. Combining the CDR3 with reference TRBV2 and TRBJ2-3 gives the whole variable domain EPEVTQTPSHQVTQMGQEVILRCVPISNHLYFYWYRQILGQKVEFLVSFYNNEISEKSEIFDDQFSVERPDGSNFTLKIRSTKLEDSAMYFCASSGLAGGYTDTQYFGPGTRLTVL.

CDR3 DNA: TGCAGCGTTGAAGGGATAATAGGATACAATGAGCAGTTCTTC. Its translation: CSVEGIIGYNEQFF. This chain connects TRBV29-1 to TRBJ2-1; no clear D gene. The CDR3 extends over 14 amino acids. The germline V gene encodes CDR1 SQVTM and CDR2 ANQGSEA. V was pared by 1 base and J by 4 bases, with 11 bases between.

This clonotype showed up just a few times. V gene TRBV12-3 or TRBV12-4 combines with J gene TRBJ1-3; perhaps TRBD1 as D (6 bases). The CDR3 totals 11 residues. V was clipped by 3 bases and J by 12 bases, with 9 bases between them. CDR3 bases: TGTGCCAGCAGTTTTCCGACAGGCATATATTTT. This codes for CASSFPTGIYF.

The chain carries TRBV2 and TRBJ1-6; a weak D match, TRBD1 (5 bases). CDR1 and CDR2 from the germline V gene are SNHLY and FYNNEI. With 0 bases removed from V and 10 bases from J, the gap between germline ends came to 7 bases. The CDR3 has 13 amino acids. CDR3 loop: CASSEAGRSPLHF. The CDR3, as DNA: TGTGCCAGCAGTGAAGCGGGACGGTCACCCCTCCACTTT.

The genes are TRBV5-1 and TRBJ2-3; unclear D gene. The germline V and J ends were trimmed by 0 bases and 4 bases, with 15 bases remaining between them. Germline values: CDR1 SGHRS, CDR2 YFSETQ. CDR3 length equals 16 residues. The CDR3 loop is CASSLVGLGSADTQYF. As DNA, the CDR3 is TGCGCCAGCAGCTTGGTTGGATTGGGGTCCGCAGATACGCAGTATTTT.

The V and J genes are TRBV7-9 and TRBJ1-1; D remains unclear. Between the trimmed V and J ends, which lost 5 bases and 0 bases, there was a span of 13 bases. Germline CDR1 and CDR2: SEHNR and FQNEAQ (reference sequence). This CDR3 has 15 residues. The CDR3 here is CASSRTVGLNTEAFF. The CDR3 DNA sequence: TGTGCCAGCAGCCGGACTGTGGGTTTGAACACTGAAGCTTTCTTT.

V is TRBV4-3 and J is TRBJ2-1; TRBD2 aligns across 9 bases. This CDR3 has 17 amino acids. V lost 0 bases and J lost 7; bases outside the gene matches: 10. Germline CDR1 and CDR2: LGHNA and YSLEER. CDR3 region: CASSQDGGREGWNEQFF. The CDR3 nucleotides read TGCGCCAGCAGCCAAGATGGTGGGCGGGAGGGGTGGAATGAGCAGTTCTTC.

This clonotype was seen only a few times. The CDR3 reads CAISSRSVQETQYF. The CDR3, as DNA: TGTGCCATCAGCAGCCGGTCGGTCCAAGAGACCCAGTACTTC. The chain combines TRBV10-3 with TRBJ2-5; no reliable D call. Trimming stripped 6 bases from V and 1 base from J, with 12 bases between. The CDR3 runs 14 residues. Germline V gives CDR1 ENHRY, CDR2 SYGVKD.